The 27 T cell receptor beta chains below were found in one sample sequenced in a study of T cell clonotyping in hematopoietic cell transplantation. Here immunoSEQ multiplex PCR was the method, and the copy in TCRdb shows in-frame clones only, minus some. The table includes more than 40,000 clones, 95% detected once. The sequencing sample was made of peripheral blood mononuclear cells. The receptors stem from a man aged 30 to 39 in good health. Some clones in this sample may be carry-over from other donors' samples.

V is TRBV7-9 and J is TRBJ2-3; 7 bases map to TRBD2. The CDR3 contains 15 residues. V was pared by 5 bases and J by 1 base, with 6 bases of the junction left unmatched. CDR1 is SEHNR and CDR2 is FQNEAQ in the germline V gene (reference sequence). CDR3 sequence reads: CASSIGLDGTDTQYF. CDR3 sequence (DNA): TGTGCCAGCAGCATAGGACTAGACGGCACAGATACGCAGTATTTT.

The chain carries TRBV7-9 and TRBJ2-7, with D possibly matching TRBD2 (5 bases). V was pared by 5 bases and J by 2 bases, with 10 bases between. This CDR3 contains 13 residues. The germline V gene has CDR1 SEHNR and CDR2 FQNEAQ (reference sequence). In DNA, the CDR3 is TGTGCCAGCAGCATTCCCGGGGCCTACGAGCAGTACTTC. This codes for CASSIPGAYEQYF.

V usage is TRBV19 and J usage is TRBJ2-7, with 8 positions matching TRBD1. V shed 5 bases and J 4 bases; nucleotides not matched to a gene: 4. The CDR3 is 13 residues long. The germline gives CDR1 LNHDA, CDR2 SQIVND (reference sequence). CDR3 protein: CASSDRGSYEQYF. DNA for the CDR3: TGTGCCAGTAGTGACAGGGGATCGTACGAGCAGTACTTC. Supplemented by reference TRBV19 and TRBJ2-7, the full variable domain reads DGGITQSPKYLFRKEGQNVTLSCEQNLNHDAMYWYRQDPGQGLRLIYYSQIVNDFQKGDIAEGYSVSREKKESFPLTVTSAQKNPTAFYLCASSDRGSYEQYFGPGTRLTVT.

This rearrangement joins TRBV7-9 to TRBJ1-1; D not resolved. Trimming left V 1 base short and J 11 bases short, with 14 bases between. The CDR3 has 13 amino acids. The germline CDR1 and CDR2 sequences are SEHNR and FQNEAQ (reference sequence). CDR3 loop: CASSLGSAAVAFF. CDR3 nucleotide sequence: TGTGCCAGCAGCTTAGGATCAGCAGCAGTCGCTTTCTTT.

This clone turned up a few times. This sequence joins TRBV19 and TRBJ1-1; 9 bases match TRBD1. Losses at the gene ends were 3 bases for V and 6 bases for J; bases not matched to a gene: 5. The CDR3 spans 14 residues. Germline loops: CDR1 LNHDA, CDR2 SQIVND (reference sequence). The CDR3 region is CASSIGQGKAEAFF. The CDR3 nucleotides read TGTGCCAGTAGTATCGGACAGGGGAAAGCTGAAGCTTTCTTT.

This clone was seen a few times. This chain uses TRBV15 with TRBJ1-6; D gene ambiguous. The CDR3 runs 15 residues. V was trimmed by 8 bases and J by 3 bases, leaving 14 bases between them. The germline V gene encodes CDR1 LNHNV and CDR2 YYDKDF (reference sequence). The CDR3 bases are TGTGCCACCGAGCCAGACGGAAACTATAATTCACCCCTCCACTTT. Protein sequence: CATEPDGNYNSPLHF.

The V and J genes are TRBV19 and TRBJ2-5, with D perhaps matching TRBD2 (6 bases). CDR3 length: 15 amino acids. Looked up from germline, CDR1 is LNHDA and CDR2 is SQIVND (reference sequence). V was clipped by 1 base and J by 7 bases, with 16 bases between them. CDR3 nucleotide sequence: TGTGCCAGTAGTATAGGTCTAGCGAGCTCGCCGACCCAGTACTTC. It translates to CASSIGLASSPTQYF.

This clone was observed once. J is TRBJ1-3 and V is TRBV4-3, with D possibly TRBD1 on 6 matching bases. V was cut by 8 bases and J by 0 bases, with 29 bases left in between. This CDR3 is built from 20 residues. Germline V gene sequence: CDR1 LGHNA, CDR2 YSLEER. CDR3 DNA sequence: TGCGCCAGCTCCCTGCCCGGACAGTTAATAACCCGGGGCTCTGGAAACACCATATATTTT. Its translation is CASSLPGQLITRGSGNTIYF.

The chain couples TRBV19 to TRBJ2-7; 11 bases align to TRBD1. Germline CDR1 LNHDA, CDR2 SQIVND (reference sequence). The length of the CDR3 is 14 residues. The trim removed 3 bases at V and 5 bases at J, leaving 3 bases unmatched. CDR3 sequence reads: CASSIGQGAHEQYF. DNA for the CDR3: TGTGCCAGTAGTATCGGACAGGGGGCCCACGAGCAGTACTTC.

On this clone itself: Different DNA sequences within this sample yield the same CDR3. CDR3 loop: CSGGQLNTEAFF. The CDR3 DNA reads as TGCAGCGGGGGACAGTTGAACACTGAAGCTTTCTTT. The chain carries TRBV29-1 and TRBJ1-1; 7 bases agree with TRBD1. V lost 7 bases, J lost 0 bases, and 2 bases stayed unmatched. The germline V gene has CDR1 SQVTM and CDR2 ANQGSEA. CDR3 size: 12 residues.

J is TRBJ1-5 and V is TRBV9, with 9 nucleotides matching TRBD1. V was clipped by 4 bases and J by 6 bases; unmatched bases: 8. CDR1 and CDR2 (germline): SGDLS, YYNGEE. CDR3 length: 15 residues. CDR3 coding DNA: TGTGCCAGCAGCCTTACAGGGGGCGAGGGTCAGCCCCAGCATTTT. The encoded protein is CASSLTGGEGQPQHF.

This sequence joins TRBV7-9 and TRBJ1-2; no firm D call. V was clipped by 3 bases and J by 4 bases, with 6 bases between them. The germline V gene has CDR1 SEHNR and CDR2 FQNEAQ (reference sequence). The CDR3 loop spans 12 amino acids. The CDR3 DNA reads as TGTGCCAGCAGCTTCACCGTCTATGGCTACACCTTC. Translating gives CASSFTVYGYTF.

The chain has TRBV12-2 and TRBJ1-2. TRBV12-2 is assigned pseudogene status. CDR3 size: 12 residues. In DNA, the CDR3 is TGTGCAAGTCGCGTCCGGGGGGGAGGCTACACCTTC. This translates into CASRVRGGGYTF.

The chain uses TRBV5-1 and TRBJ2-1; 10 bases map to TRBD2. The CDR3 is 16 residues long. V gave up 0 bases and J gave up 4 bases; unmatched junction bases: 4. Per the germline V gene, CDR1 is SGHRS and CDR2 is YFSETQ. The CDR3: CASSLVGTSAYNEQFF. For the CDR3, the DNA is TGCGCCAGCAGCTTGGTGGGGACTAGCGCTTACAATGAGCAGTTCTTC.

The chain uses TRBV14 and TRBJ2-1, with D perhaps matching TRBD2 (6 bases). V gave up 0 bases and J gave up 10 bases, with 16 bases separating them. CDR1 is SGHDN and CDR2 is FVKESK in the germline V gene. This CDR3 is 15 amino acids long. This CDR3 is CASSQDGGTWWEQFF. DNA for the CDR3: TGTGCCAGCAGCCAAGATGGGGGGACGTGGTGGGAGCAGTTCTTC.

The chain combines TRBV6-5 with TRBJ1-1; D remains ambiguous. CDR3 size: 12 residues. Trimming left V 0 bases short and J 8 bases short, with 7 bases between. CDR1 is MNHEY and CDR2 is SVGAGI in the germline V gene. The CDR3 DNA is TGTGCCAGCAGTTACTCGGCGGGAGAAGCTTTCTTT. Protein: CASSYSAGEAFF.

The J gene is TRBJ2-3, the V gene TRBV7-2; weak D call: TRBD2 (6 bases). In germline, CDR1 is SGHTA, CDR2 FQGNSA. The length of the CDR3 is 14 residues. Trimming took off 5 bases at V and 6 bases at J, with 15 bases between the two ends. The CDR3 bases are TGTGCCAGCAGCCCGGCTCGGGGGACCGATACGCAGTATTTT. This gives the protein CASSPARGTDTQYF.

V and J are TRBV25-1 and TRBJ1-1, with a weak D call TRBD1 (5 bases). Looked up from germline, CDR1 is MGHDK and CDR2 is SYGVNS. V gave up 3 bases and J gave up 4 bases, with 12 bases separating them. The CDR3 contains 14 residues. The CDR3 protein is CASSETGGSTEAFF. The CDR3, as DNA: TGTGCCAGCAGTGAGACCGGGGGGAGCACTGAAGCTTTCTTT. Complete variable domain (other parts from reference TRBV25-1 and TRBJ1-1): EADIYQTPRYLVIGTGKKITLECSQTMGHDKMYWYQQDPGMELHLIHYSYGVNSTEKGDLSSESTVSRIRTEHFPLTLESARPSHTSQYLCASSETGGSTEAFFGQGTRLTVV.

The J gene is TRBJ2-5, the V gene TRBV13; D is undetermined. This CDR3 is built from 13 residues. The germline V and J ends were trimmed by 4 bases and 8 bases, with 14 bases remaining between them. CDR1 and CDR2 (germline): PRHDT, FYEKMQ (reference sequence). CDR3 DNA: TGTGCCAGCAGCTCCCCCCCCAGTGGTACCCAGTACTTC. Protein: CASSSPPSGTQYF.

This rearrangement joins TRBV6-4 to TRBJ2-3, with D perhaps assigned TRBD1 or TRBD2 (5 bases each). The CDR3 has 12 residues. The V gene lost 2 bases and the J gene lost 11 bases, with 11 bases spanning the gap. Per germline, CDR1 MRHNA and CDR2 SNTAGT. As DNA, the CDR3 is TGTGCCAGCAGTGACAGGTGGGGGAGGCAGTATTTT. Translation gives CASSDRWGRQYF.

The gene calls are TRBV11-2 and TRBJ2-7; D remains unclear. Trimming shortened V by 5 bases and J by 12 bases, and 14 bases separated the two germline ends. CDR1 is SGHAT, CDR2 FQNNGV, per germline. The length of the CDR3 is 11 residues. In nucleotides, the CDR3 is TGTGCCAGCAGCCGGGCCCTGCTTTTGTACTTC. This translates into CASSRALLLYF.

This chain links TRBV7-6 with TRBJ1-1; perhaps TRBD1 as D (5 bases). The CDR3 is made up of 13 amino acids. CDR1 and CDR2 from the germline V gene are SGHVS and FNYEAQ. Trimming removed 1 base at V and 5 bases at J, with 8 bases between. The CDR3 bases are TGTGCCAGCAGCTTAGGGGGCAAAACTGAAGCTTTCTTT. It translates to CASSLGGKTEAFF.

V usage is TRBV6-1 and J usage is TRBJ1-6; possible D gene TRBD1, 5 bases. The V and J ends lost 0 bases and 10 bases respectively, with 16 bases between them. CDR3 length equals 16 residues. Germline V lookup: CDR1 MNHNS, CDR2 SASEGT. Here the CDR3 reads CASSEARPQSGSPLHF. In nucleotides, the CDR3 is TGTGCCAGCAGTGAAGCCCGCCCACAGTCAGGGTCACCCCTCCACTTT.

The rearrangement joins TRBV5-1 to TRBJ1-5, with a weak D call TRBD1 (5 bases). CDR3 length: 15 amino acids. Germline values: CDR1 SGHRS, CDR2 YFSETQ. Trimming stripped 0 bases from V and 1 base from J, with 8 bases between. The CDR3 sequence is CASSLEGASNQPQHF. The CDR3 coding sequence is TGCGCCAGCAGCTTGGAAGGGGCGAGCAATCAGCCCCAGCATTTT.

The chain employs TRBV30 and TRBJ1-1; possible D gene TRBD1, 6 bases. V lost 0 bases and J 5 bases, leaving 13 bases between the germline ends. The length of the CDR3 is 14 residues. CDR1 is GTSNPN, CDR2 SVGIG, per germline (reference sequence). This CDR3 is CAWSVLGRGTEAFF. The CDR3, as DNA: TGTGCCTGGAGTGTACTGGGCAGGGGAACTGAAGCTTTCTTT. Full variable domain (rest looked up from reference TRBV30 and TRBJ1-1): SQTIHQWPATLVQPVGSPLSLECTVEGTSNPNLYWYRQAAGRGLQLLFYSVGIGQISSEVPQNLSASRPQDRQFILSSKKLLLSDSGFYLCAWSVLGRGTEAFFGQGTRLTVV.

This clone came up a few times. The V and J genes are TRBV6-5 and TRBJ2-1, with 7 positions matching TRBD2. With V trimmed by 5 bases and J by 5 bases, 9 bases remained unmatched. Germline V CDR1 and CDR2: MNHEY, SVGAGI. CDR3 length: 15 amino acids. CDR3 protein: CASSLLAEGHNEQFF. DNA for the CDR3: TGTGCCAGCAGTCTCCTAGCGGAAGGTCACAATGAGCAGTTCTTC.

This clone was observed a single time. This CDR3 is CASSSGQHQNTEAFF. The CDR3 bases are TGTGCCAGCAGCTCGGGACAGCACCAGAACACTGAAGCTTTCTTT. J is TRBJ1-1 and V is TRBV5-8; 7 bases agree with TRBD1. J was trimmed by 1 base and V by 3 bases; bases with no gene match: 6. The germline gives CDR1 SGHTS, CDR2 YDEGEE. The CDR3 contains 15 residues.